This T cell receptor (beta chain) was profiled in a study of T cells after somatic rescue of genetic block. V trimming: 10 bases; J trimming: 1 base; junction bases outside the gene matches: 5. This CDR3 region has 13 residues. CDR1 MRHNA and CDR2 SNTAGT come from the germline V gene. Libraries were prepared by immunoSEQ multiplex PCR; TCRdb keeps only in-frame clonotypes and omits some of them. The data show some 13,000 clones, roughly two thirds seen once. Input material: peripheral blood mononuclear cells (PBMCs). This receptor was taken from a boy between 5 and 17 years old. The rearrangement uses TRBV6-4 and TRBJ1-1; 8 bases are a match to TRBD1. CDR3 sequence: CANSGTGNTEAFF. The CDR3 bases are TGTGCCAACTCGGGGACAGGGAACACTGAAGCTTTCTTT.